The T cell receptor beta chain described here comes from a study of identical twins. Overall study results and limits: Twin sharing of out-of-frame TCR alpha was underestimated by models in monozygotic pairs. Interpretation of the results relied on cross-sectional statistical analysis and not on following the same donors. Cord blood beta clonotypes present at high abundance carried fewer insertions; no such pattern appeared in memory repertoires.

MiXCR, run by TCRdb on the 5' RACE reads, gives a single entry per CDR3 protein. This table holds more than 1.5 million distinct CDR3 sequences, 25% to 35% found once. Everyone who donated was a healthy Caucasian. This clonotype has only a few counts. As yet, its antigen is unknown. V lost 0 bases to trimming and J lost 6 bases; unmatched junction nucleotides: 6. Germline V gene data show CDR1 as LNHNV and CDR2 as YYDKDF (reference sequence). There are 16 residues in the CDR3. Sequenced input: cord blood. This chain joins TRBV15 and TRBJ1-5, with 9 bases aligning to TRBD1. The sequence derives from a newborn girl in good health. CDR3 nucleotide sequence: TGTGCCACCAGCAGAGAGGACCCGACAGGGGGTCAGCCCCAGCATTTT. It encodes CATSREDPTGGQPQHF.